The present TCR beta chain was sequenced within a study of human T cells and chemical hapten exposure. This clonotype came up many times. The time point was: patch test 2, 6 weeks after DPC sensitization. Treatment meaning: therapeutic diphenylcyclopropenone sensitization with weekly scalp DPC. Unique molecular identifiers were affixed to discrete cDNA molecules within the library. Each CDR3 protein gets one entry after TCRdb re-called the RACE reads with MiXCR. This sample yields approximately 110,000 distinct CDR3 sequences, of which roughly a tenth are seen a single time; around 3% belongs to the top ten. The origin of this receptor is a middle-aged woman with alopecia areata. Some clones in this sample may be carry-over from other donors' samples. The input for sequencing was whole blood, taken in connection with sensitization to the hapten diphenylcyclopropenone (DPC).

In nucleotides, the CDR3 is TGTGCCAGCAGGACCTCAGGGGGCGCGGTCCACGAGCAGTACTTC. This codes for CASRTSGGAVHEQYF. The genes are TRBV3-1 and TRBJ2-7; the match to TRBD1 covers 8 bases. V was clipped by 6 bases and J by 5 bases; unmatched bases: 12. CDR1 is LGHDT, CDR2 YNNKEL, per germline (reference sequence). This CDR3 region has 15 residues.